The clone carrying this TCR beta chain was picked up many times. Its antigen is as yet unknown. Production of TCR cDNA was by 5'RACE template switching, which also added a universal primer site and UMIs. TCRdb processed the 5' RACE reads anew with MiXCR; each CDR3 protein has one entry. The sample lists a few hundred thousand distinct CDR3 sequences, over 3.5% occurring once. V trimming: 5 bases; J trimming: 3 bases; junction bases outside the gene matches: 11. Germline values: CDR1 SGHTA, CDR2 FQGNSA. This CDR3 has 19 residues. The entry originates in a study of T cells after yellow fever vaccination. In the study overall: The authors prepared low-cell-number fractions using SMART-Seq v4 Ultra Low Input. Broader study findings: Some clonotypes, a small share, were shared between CD4 and CD8 compartments.

The receptor was isolated from a man between 18 and 29 years old who received the YFV17D yellow fever vaccine. Material: PBMCs, obtained 15 days after the yellow fever booster vaccination. The chain is built from TRBV7-2 and TRBJ2-3, with TRBD2 matching over 16 bases. The CDR3 loop is CASSPGTSGGARRTDTQYF. The CDR3 DNA reads as TGTGCCAGCAGCCCCGGGACTAGCGGGGGGGCTAGAAGAACAGATACGCAGTATTTT. The variable domain in full, with the rest retrieved from reference TRBV7-2 and TRBJ2-3, is GAGVSQSPSNKVTEKGKDVELRCDPISGHTALYWYRQSLGQGLEFLIYFQGNSAPDKSGLPSDRFSAERTGGSVSTLTIQRTQQEDSAVYLCASSPGTSGGARRTDTQYFGPGTRLTVL.